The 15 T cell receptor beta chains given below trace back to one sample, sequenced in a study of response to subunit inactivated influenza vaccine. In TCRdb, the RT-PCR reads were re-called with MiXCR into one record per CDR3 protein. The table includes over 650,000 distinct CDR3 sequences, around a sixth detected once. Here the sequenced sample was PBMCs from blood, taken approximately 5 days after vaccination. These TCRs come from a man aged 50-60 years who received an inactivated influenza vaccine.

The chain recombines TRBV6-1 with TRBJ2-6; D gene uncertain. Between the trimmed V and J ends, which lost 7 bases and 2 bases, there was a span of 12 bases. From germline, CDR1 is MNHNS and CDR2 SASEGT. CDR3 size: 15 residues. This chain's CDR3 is CASTRIPPGANVLTF. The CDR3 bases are TGTGCCAGCACCCGCATCCCCCCTGGGGCCAACGTCCTGACTTTC.

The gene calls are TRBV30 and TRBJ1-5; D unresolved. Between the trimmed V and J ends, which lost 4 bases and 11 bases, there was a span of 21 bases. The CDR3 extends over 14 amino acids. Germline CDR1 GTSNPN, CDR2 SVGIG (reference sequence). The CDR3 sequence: CAWIKEGGLGAQHF. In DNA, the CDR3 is TGTGCCTGGATCAAGGAGGGCGGGCTTGGGGCCCAGCATTTT.

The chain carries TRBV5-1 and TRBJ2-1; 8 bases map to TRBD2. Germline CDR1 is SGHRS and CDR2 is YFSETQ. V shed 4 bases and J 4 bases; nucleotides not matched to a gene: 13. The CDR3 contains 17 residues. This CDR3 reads CASSQNLVTSGYNEQFF. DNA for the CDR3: TGCGCCAGCAGCCAGAACCTCGTCACTAGCGGATACAATGAGCAGTTCTTC.

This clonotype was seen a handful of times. This chain's CDR3 is CASSPVTTNEQYF. The CDR3 DNA reads TGTGCCAGCAGCCCAGTCACAACAAACGAGCAGTACTTC. V usage is TRBV7-9 and J usage is TRBJ2-7; D gene ambiguous. Trimming took off 5 bases at V and 5 bases at J, with 13 bases between the two ends. Germline CDR1 SEHNR, CDR2 FQNEAQ (reference sequence). This CDR3 comprises 13 residues.

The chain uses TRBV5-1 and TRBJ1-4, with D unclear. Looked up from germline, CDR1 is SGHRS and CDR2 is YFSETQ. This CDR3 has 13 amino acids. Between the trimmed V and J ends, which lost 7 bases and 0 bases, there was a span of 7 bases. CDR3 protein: CASCRATNEKLFF. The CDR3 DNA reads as TGCGCCAGCTGTAGGGCAACTAATGAAAAACTGTTTTTT.

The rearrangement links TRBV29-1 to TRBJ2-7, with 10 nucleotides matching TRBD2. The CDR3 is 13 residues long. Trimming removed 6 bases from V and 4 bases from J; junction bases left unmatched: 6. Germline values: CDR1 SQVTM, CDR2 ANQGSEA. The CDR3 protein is CSVRGLAPYEQYF. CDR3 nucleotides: TGCAGCGTAAGGGGACTAGCGCCGTACGAGCAGTACTTC.

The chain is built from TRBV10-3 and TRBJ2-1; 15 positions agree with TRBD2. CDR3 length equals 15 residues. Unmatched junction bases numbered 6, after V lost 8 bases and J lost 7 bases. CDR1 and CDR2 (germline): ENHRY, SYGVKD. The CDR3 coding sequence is TGTGCCATCGGACTAGCGGGAGGGCCGAGTAATGAGCAGTTCTTC. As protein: CAIGLAGGPSNEQFF.

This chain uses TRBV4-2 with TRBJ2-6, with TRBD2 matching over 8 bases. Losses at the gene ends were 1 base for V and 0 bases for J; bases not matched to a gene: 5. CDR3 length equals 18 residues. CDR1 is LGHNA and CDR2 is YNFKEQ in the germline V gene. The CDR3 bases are TGTGCCAGCAGCCAAGGGGCTAGCGGGCCCTCTGGGGCCAACGTCCTGACTTTC. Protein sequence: CASSQGASGPSGANVLTF.

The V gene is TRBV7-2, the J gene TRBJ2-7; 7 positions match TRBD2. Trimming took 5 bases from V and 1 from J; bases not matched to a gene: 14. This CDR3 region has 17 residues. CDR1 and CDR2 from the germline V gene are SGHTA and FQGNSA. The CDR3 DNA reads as TGTGCCAGCAGCCCGCTAGGGCTAGCGGAACCTTCCTACGAGCAGTACTTC. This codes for CASSPLGLAEPSYEQYF.

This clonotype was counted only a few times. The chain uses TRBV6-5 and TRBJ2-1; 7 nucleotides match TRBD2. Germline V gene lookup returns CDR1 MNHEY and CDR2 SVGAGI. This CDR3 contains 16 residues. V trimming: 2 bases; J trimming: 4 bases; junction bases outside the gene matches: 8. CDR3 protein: CASSYPRGEGYNEQFF. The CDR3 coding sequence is TGTGCCAGCAGTTACCCACGGGGGGAGGGGTACAATGAGCAGTTCTTC.

The CDR3 loop is CASSPGRGTQYF. Written as DNA, the CDR3 is TGTGCCAGCAGCCCAGGACGGGGGACCCAGTACTTC. V gene TRBV7-2 combines with J gene TRBJ2-5; D may be TRBD2 (5 bases). The CDR3 length is 12 residues. CDR1 is SGHTA and CDR2 is FQGNSA in the germline V gene. V lost 5 bases and J lost 7, with 11 bases in between.

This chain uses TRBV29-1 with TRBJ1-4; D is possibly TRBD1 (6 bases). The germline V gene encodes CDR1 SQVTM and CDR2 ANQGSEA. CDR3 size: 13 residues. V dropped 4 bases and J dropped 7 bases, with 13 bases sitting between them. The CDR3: CSVAGQRAEKLFF. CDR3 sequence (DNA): TGCAGCGTTGCCGGACAGAGGGCTGAAAAACTGTTTTTT.

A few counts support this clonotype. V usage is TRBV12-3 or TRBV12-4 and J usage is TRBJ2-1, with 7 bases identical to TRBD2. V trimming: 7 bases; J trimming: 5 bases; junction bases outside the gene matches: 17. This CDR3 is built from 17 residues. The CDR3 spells CASTNKPPGLLNNEQFF. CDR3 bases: TGTGCCAGCACTAACAAGCCCCCGGGACTACTCAACAATGAGCAGTTCTTC.

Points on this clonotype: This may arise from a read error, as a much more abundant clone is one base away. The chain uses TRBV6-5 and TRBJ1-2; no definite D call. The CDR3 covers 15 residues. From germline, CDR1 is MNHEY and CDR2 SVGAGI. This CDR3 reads CASGYGAGDSYGYTF. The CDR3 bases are TGTGCCAGCGGTTACGGAGCCGGAGACTCCTATGGCTACACCTTC.

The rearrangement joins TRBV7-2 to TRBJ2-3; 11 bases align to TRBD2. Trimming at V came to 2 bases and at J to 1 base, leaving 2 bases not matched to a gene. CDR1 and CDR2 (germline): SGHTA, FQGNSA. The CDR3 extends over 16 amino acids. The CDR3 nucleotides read TGTGCCAGCAGCTTAACACTAGCGGGAGGCACAGATACGCAGTATTTT. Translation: CASSLTLAGGTDTQYF. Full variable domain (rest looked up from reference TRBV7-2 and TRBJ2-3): GAGVSQSPSNKVTEKGKDVELRCDPISGHTALYWYRQSLGQGLEFLIYFQGNSAPDKSGLPSDRFSAERTGGSVSTLTIQRTQQEDSAVYLCASSLTLAGGTDTQYFGPGTRLTVL.